Following are 24 T cell receptor beta chains from one sample sequenced in a study of post-analysis software for immune sequencing data. Study-wide points: Comparison of patients with controls showed about 5 TRBV segments more frequent in patients, TRBV5-6, TRBV5-1 and TRBV20-1 among them.

These TCRs' antigens remain unknown. Built from TCR beta cDNA, the libraries had unique molecular identifiers in them. A single record per CDR3 protein comes from TCRdb applying MiXCR to the PCR reads. Of about 180,000 distinct CDR3 sequences listed, approximately 31% were seen once; the top ten hold about 1.4%. Sequencing was done on a sample of blood. These TCRs come from a girl under 18 with multiple sclerosis.

The chain links TRBV20-1 to TRBJ1-1, with TRBD1 as a possible D gene (6 bases). Germline V gene sequence: CDR1 DFQATT, CDR2 SNEGSKA (reference sequence). V was trimmed by 5 bases and J by 4 bases, leaving 14 bases between them. There are 13 residues in the CDR3. Here the CDR3 reads CSAFAGVVTEAFF. DNA of the CDR3: TGCAGTGCTTTTGCAGGGGTAGTCACTGAAGCTTTCTTT.

This clonotype appeared a few times. The CDR3 spells CASGTSGTFNGYTF. CDR3 nucleotide sequence: TGTGCCAGCGGAACATCCGGGACATTCAATGGCTACACCTTC. The chain combines TRBV28 with TRBJ1-2; the D gene is possibly TRBD1 (6 bases). The CDR3 is made up of 14 amino acids. Deletions cut 8 bases from V and 6 bases from J, with 19 bases between. Germline-derived CDR1 and CDR2 are MDHEN and SYDVKM.

This clonotype has more than one count but fewer than ten. The chain uses TRBV28 and TRBJ1-5, with 7 bases matching TRBD1. This CDR3 region has 17 residues. The J segment lost 0 bases and the V segment lost 5 bases, leaving 10 bases of the junction unmatched. Germline values: CDR1 MDHEN, CDR2 SYDVKM. The CDR3 reads CASSLTGTAYSNQPQHF. The CDR3 coding sequence is TGTGCCAGCAGTCTAACCGGGACAGCGTATAGCAATCAGCCCCAGCATTTT.

On this clonotype itself: A clone one base away is much larger, so this may be a read error. This sequence joins TRBV15 and TRBJ2-7, with 7 bases lining up with TRBD2. The end of the DNA fits TRBJ2-5 better, so the J call may be wrong. The germline V gene has CDR1 LNHNV and CDR2 YYDKDF (reference sequence). The CDR3 contains 16 residues. CDR3 coding DNA: TGTGCCACCAGCAGAGGTCTAGCGGTCCCTGGGGAGACCCAGTACTTC. Encoded protein: CATSRGLAVPGETQYF.

This sequence joins TRBV6-1 and TRBJ1-1; no clear D gene. The CDR3 has 12 amino acids. Germline CDR1 is MNHNS and CDR2 is SASEGT. Trimming left V 8 bases short and J 0 bases short, with 7 bases between. CDR3 sequence reads: CASEVMNTEAFF. For the CDR3, the DNA is TGTGCCAGCGAAGTAATGAACACTGAAGCTTTCTTT.

The table lists this clonotype with a few counts. The V and J genes are TRBV14 and TRBJ2-1, with D possibly TRBD2 on 7 matching bases. V was trimmed by 4 bases and J by 0 bases, leaving 19 bases between them. The CDR3 is 18 amino acids. Per the germline V gene, CDR1 is SGHDN and CDR2 is FVKESK. The CDR3 sequence is CASSLRGTNVVSYNEQFF. The CDR3 DNA reads TGTGCCAGCAGCCTGAGGGGGACTAATGTCGTCTCCTACAATGAGCAGTTCTTC. Looking up the rest from reference TRBV14 and TRBJ2-1 gives the full variable domain: EAGVTQFPSHSVIEKGQTVTLRCDPISGHDNLYWYRRVMGKEIKFLLHFVKESKQDESGMPNNRFLAERTGGTYSTLKVQPAELEDSGVYFCASSLRGTNVVSYNEQFFGPGTRLTVL.

In its sample, this clonotype was seen a few times. This chain joins TRBV28 and TRBJ1-5; the D is unclear. The CDR3 extends over 16 amino acids. Germline CDR1 is MDHEN and CDR2 is SYDVKM. V was pared by 7 bases and J by 0 bases, with 16 bases between. The CDR3 loop is CASNYRGGYSNQPQHF. The CDR3 DNA reads TGTGCCAGCAACTATCGAGGCGGTTATAGCAATCAGCCCCAGCATTTT.

This chain uses TRBV12-3 or TRBV12-4 with TRBJ2-1; possible D gene TRBD2, 6 bases. The V end lost 2 bases, the J end lost 4 bases, and 21 bases lay between the germline ends. The CDR3 spans 18 residues. DNA for the CDR3: TGTGCCAGCAGTTTACGGTTCGGAGGGCCTCGCTCATACAATGAGCAGTTCTTC. Protein product: CASSLRFGGPRSYNEQFF.

This chain links TRBV11-2 with TRBJ1-5; 7 bases map to TRBD1. CDR3 length: 15 amino acids. J gave up 3 bases and V 2 bases, and 4 bases lay outside the gene matches. Germline assignment: CDR1 SGHAT and CDR2 FQNNGV. CDR3 residues: CASSLSQGVNQPQHF. The CDR3 nucleotides are TGTGCCAGCAGCTTAAGTCAGGGGGTCAATCAGCCCCAGCATTTT.

J is TRBJ2-5 and V is TRBV9, with D maybe TRBD2 (5 bases). The end of the DNA fits TRBJ2-7 better, so the J call may be wrong. The germline V gene has CDR1 SGDLS and CDR2 YYNGEE. The CDR3 extends over 15 amino acids. The CDR3 nucleotides are TGTGCCAGCAGCGTAGCTGGGAGCTCAAGTTACGAGCAGTACTTC. It encodes CASSVAGSSSYEQYF.

V gene TRBV19 combines with J gene TRBJ2-1; the D gene is possibly TRBD1 (5 bases). V was pared by 5 bases and J by 5 bases, with 13 bases between. The CDR3 is 14 residues long. Germline assignment: CDR1 LNHDA and CDR2 SQIVND (reference sequence). The CDR3 DNA sequence: TGTGCCAGTAGTTTCTTATCCAGGGACAATGAGCAGTTCTTC. It codes for CASSFLSRDNEQFF. Full variable domain (outside the CDR3, taken from reference TRBV19 and TRBJ2-1): DGGITQSPKYLFRKEGQNVTLSCEQNLNHDAMYWYRQDPGQGLRLIYYSQIVNDFQKGDIAEGYSVSREKKESFPLTVTSAQKNPTAFYLCASSFLSRDNEQFFGPGTRLTVL.

For this clonotype: It may be a read error: a sequence one base away is much more abundant. The chain joins TRBV29-1 to TRBJ2-3; 7 positions agree with TRBD2. From germline, CDR1 is SQVTM and CDR2 ANQGSEA. The CDR3 is 14 residues long. The CDR3 DNA reads as TGCAGCGTTGAGGCGGGAGCGAGCACAGATACGCAGGATTTT. The encoded protein is CSVEAGASTDTQDF.

In its sample, this clonotype was seen many times. This chain uses TRBV12-3 or TRBV12-4 with TRBJ1-2; no reliable D call. Trimming shortened V by 1 base and J by 13 bases, and 10 bases separated the two germline ends. This CDR3 spans 11 amino acids. The CDR3 DNA reads TGTGCCAGCAGTTTAGGTCCTGAGCGCACCTTC. The encoded protein is CASSLGPERTF.

A remark on this clonotype: One base away lies a much larger clone, so this may be a sequencing read error. The CDR3 reads CASSLPQETQFF. CDR3 DNA: TGTGCCAGCAGCTTACCGCAAGAGACCCAGTTCTTC. This chain joins TRBV7-9 and TRBJ2-1; D remains unclear. The V gene's germline CDR1 is SEHNR and CDR2 FQNEAQ (reference sequence). Trimming left V 2 bases short and J 13 bases short, with 12 bases between. This CDR3 is 12 amino acids long.

V usage is TRBV11-2 and J usage is TRBJ2-4; D is possibly TRBD1 (5 bases). V was clipped by 5 bases and J by 0 bases, with 8 bases between them. The germline CDR1 and CDR2 sequences are SGHAT and FQNNGV. The CDR3 loop spans 14 amino acids. This chain's CDR3 is CASSQGLAKNIQYF. CDR3 sequence (DNA): TGTGCCAGCAGCCAGGGCTTAGCCAAAAACATTCAGTACTTC.

This clonotype was detected a few times. Written as DNA, the CDR3 is TGTGCCAGCAGCAAAGTTTGGACAGGGCCGGATACGCAGTATTTT. It translates to CASSKVWTGPDTQYF. The chain combines TRBV21-1 with TRBJ2-3; whether TRBD1, the table's D call, matches the DNA was not checked. TRBV21-1 is listed as a pseudogene. The CDR3 extends over 15 amino acids.

At least ten counts were recorded for this clonotype. The rearrangement joins TRBV7-2 to TRBJ2-3, with D tentatively TRBD1 (5 bases). Germline V gene data show CDR1 as SGHTA and CDR2 as FQGNSA. V shed 2 bases and J shed 2 bases, with 14 bases lying between them. CDR3 length: 16 amino acids. CDR3 DNA sequence: TGTGCCAGCAGCTTATGGACATCCCCGGCCACAGATACGCAGTATTTT. Amino acids: CASSLWTSPATDTQYF.

The V and J genes are TRBV4-1 and TRBJ1-1, with D perhaps matching TRBD1 (6 bases). Trimming cost V 2 bases and J 2 bases, with 9 bases left between them. The germline gives CDR1 MGHRA, CDR2 YSYEKL. This CDR3 is built from 14 residues. The CDR3 region is CASSQPTGNTEAFF. CDR3 DNA: TGCGCCAGCAGCCAACCGACAGGTAACACTGAAGCTTTCTTT.

The chain couples TRBV5-4 to TRBJ2-1; 8 bases align to TRBD1. The CDR3 is made up of 15 amino acids. Germline lookup yields CDR1 SGHNT and CDR2 YYREEE (reference sequence). V shed 4 bases and J 5 bases; nucleotides not matched to a gene: 8. The CDR3 bases are TGTGCCAGCAGCCAACAGGGGGAGGTTAACAATGAGCAGTTCTTC. Protein: CASSQQGEVNNEQFF. The variable domain in full, with the rest retrieved from reference TRBV5-4 and TRBJ2-1, is ETGVTQSPTHLIKTRGQQVTLRCSSQSGHNTVSWYQQALGQGPQFIFQYYREEENGRGNFPPRFSGLQFPNYSSELNVNALELDDSALYLCASSQQGEVNNEQFFGPGTRLTVL.

The V gene is TRBV2, the J gene TRBJ2-3; either TRBD1 or TRBD2 may supply D (6 bases each). Trimming removed 6 bases at V and 5 bases at J, with 18 bases between. There are 15 residues in the CDR3. Germline CDR1 SNHLY, CDR2 FYNNEI. CDR3: CASSTGHPGVDTQYF. The CDR3 nucleotides are TGTGCCAGCAGCACGGGACATCCGGGAGTAGATACGCAGTATTTT.

This clonotype was detected ten times or more. CDR3 protein: CSARDLGGQTNEKLFF. CDR3 nucleotide sequence: TGCAGTGCTAGAGATCTGGGGGGACAAACTAATGAAAAACTGTTTTTT. J is TRBJ1-4 and V is TRBV20-1, with D possibly being TRBD1 (6 bases). The germline V gene has CDR1 DFQATT and CDR2 SNEGSKA (reference sequence). V shed 0 bases and J shed 1 base, with 12 bases lying between them. This CDR3 region has 16 residues.

This chain links TRBV28 with TRBJ2-3, with 9 bases matching TRBD1. Germline V gene sequence: CDR1 MDHEN, CDR2 SYDVKM. The CDR3 consists of 19 residues. After removal of 1 base from V and 4 bases from J, the junction contained 15 bases not matched to a gene. The CDR3 DNA reads as TGTGCCAGCAGTTTATCCCCTGGTCGCACAGGGGGCGCGTCAGATACGCAGTATTTT. This encodes CASSLSPGRTGGASDTQYF.

This clonotype appeared many times. J is TRBJ1-5 and V is TRBV12-3 or TRBV12-4; unclear D gene. This CDR3 region has 14 residues. Trimming removed 8 bases from V and 4 bases from J, with 15 bases in between. As DNA, the CDR3 is TGTGCCAGCTCCTATAACGGATTGAATCAGCCCCAGCATTTT. This encodes CASSYNGLNQPQHF.

This clonotype was picked up a small number of times. The V call is TRBV12-3 or TRBV12-4, the J call TRBJ1-3; possibly TRBD1 for D (5 bases). The CDR3 is 14 residues long. Trimming took 5 bases from V and 4 from J, leaving 12 bases between them. CDR3 bases: TGTGCCAGCAGTCACCCGACAGAAGGAAACACCATATATTTT. Residues: CASSHPTEGNTIYF.